At least ten counts were recorded for the clone carrying this TCR beta chain. The antigen is unknown. This CDR3 has 12 residues. Trimming took off 6 bases at V and 9 bases at J, with 12 bases between the two ends. Germline V CDR1 and CDR2: SEHNR, FQNEAQ (reference sequence). The sample comes from a study of T cell repertoires in cytomegalovirus infection. MiXCR, applied by TCRdb to the reads, yields one record per CDR3 protein. This sample has approximately 910,000 distinct CDR3 sequences, with approximately 30% found just once. The clonotype was recovered from a human donor in good health (CMV status not recorded). Some clones in this sample may be carry-over from other donors' samples. This specimen consisted of cultured CD8+ T cells from PBMCs, obtained from culture after CMV antigen stimulation. The rearrangement joins TRBV7-9 to TRBJ2-1; TRBD2 is a possible D gene (6 bases). CDR3 sequence reads: CASSLRGFEQFF. The CDR3 bases are TGTGCCAGCAGTTTACGGGGGTTTGAGCAGTTCTTC.